This is a list of T cell receptor beta chains from one sample in a study of OX40 agonist ivuxolimab in advanced cancers. Using immunoSEQ multiplex PCR, the repertoire was profiled, and TCRdb retains in-frame clones only, with some absent. The sample lists under 150,000 clones, 90% occurring once. The sequenced sample was CD4+ or CD8+ T cells sorted from blood, obtained in a trial of the OX40 agonist ivuxolimab. These TCRs come from an adult with an advanced solid tumor such as melanoma, head and neck, liver or kidney cancer. Each CDR3 is given with its conserved first and last residue. A D gene is named only where the DNA matches it firmly. A row's size may be missing; if present it is once, few, many or a size class.

.,TRBD1,TRBJ2-3,TRBV5-6,CASSLRDRGSTDTQYF,TGTGCCAGCAGCTTGAGGGACAGGGGCAGCACAGATACGCAGTATTTT
.,.,TRBJ2-2,TRBV7-3,CASSQGVGNTGELFF,TGTGCCAGCAGCCAAGGGGTGGGGAACACCGGGGAGCTGTTTTTT
once,.,TRBJ1-1,TRBV18,CASSRETGRAEAFF,TGTGCCAGCTCACGCGAAACAGGGAGAGCTGAAGCTTTCTTT
.,.,TRBJ2-5,TRBV19,CASSIFSQAGRQTQYF,TGTGCCAGTAGTATATTCAGCCAGGCAGGAAGGCAGACCCAGTACTTC
.,.,TRBJ2-7,TRBV5-6,CASSFAGGIRYF,.
.,.,TRBJ2-7,TRBV28,CASSGDPYEQYF,TGTGCCAGCAGCGGGGACCCCTACGAGCAGTACTTC
.,.,TRBJ2-7,TRBV6-5,CASSITRDTYEQYF,TGTGCCAGCAGTATAACAAGGGACACCTACGAGCAGTACTTC
.,TRBD2,TRBJ2-1,TRBV28,CASSSRGSGRYNEQFF,TGTGCCAGCAGTTCTCGGGGTAGCGGGAGATACAATGAGCAGTTCTTC
.,.,TRBJ2-1,TRBV28,CASSWNKPNLNEQFF,TGTGCCAGCAGTTGGAACAAACCCAATCTCAATGAGCAGTTCTTC
.,.,TRBJ1-1,TRBV12-5,CASGASEAFF,TGTGCTAGTGGGGCCTCTGAAGCTTTCTTT
.,TRBD2,TRBJ2-2,TRBV29-1,CSSEGTSGWGAGELFF,TGCAGCTCTGAGGGGACTAGCGGGTGGGGCGCCGGGGAGCTGTTTTTT
.,.,TRBJ2-1,TRBV28,CASSLVVREQFF,TGTGCCAGCAGTTTAGTCGTACGTGAGCAGTTCTTC
.,.,TRBJ2-7,TRBV4-1,CASSQGDTYEQYF,TGCGCCAGCAGCCAAGGTGACACCTACGAGCAGTACTTC
once,.,TRBJ1-6,TRBV2,CASDYNSPLHF,TGTGCCAGTGACTATAATTCACCCCTCCACTTT
.,.,TRBJ2-1,TRBV7-3,CASSLSGSVKQFF,TGTGCCAGCAGCTTAAGTGGCAGCGTGAAGCAGTTCTTC
.,.,TRBJ2-7,TRBV13,CASSPPAGSYEQYF,TGTGCCAGCAGCCCCCCGGCAGGGTCCTACGAGCAGTACTTC
.,.,TRBJ2-7,TRBV9,CASSVEASSRDEQYF,TGTGCCAGCAGCGTAGAGGCTAGCAGTAGGGACGAGCAGTACTTC
.,TRBD1,TRBJ2-7,TRBV29-1,CSVRGTGVAEQYF,TGCAGCGTAAGGGGGACAGGGGTTGCCGAGCAGTACTTC
.,.,TRBJ2-7,TRBV18,CASSQGGEQYF,TGTGCCAGCTCCCAGGGTGGCGAGCAGTACTTC
.,.,TRBJ2-7,TRBV28,CASSLSPSSYEQYF,TGTGCCAGCAGTTTATCCCCGAGCTCCTACGAGCAGTACTTC
.,.,TRBJ1-5,TRBV28,CASSQNREQPQHF,TGTGCCAGCAGCCAAAACAGGGAGCAGCCCCAGCATTTT
few,.,TRBJ2-7,TRBV10-1,CASSASGTASYEQYF,TGCGCCAGCAGTGCCTCCGGGACGGCCTCCTACGAGCAGTACTTC
.,.,TRBJ2-3,TRBV27,CASKEGNTDTQYF,TGTGCCAGTAAGGAGGGGAACACAGATACGCAGTATTTT
once,TRBD1,TRBJ1-5,TRBV6-1,CASSLPTGGDQPQHF,TGTGCCAGCAGTTTACCTACAGGGGGCGATCAGCCCCAGCATTTT
many,TRBD2,TRBJ2-7,TRBV14,CASSHGLAGAREQYF,TGTGCCAGCAGCCATGGACTAGCGGGAGCGCGGGAGCAGTACTTC
.,TRBD1,TRBJ1-2,TRBV28,CASSPTGQVNYGYTF,TGTGCCAGCAGTCCGACGGGACAGGTAAACTATGGCTACACCTTC
once,.,TRBJ1-4,TRBV6-5,CASSYSKGRNNEKLFF,TGTGCCAGCAGTTACTCGAAGGGCAGGAATAATGAAAAACTGTTTTTT
.,.,TRBJ2-5,TRBV19,CASSMKARETQYF,TGTGCCAGTAGTATGAAGGCACGAGAGACCCAGTACTTC
once,.,TRBJ2-7,TRBV7-8,CASSLALGTASYYEQYF,TGTGCCAGCAGCTTAGCTCTAGGGACCGCCTCATACTACGAGCAGTACTTC
once,.,TRBJ1-2,TRBV28,CASSSLIGTGPSYGYTF,TGTGCCAGCAGTTCACTCATCGGTACAGGGCCTAGCTATGGCTACACCTTC
.,TRBD2,TRBJ2-1,TRBV7-6,CASSYPLSGGEQFF,TGTGCCAGCAGCTATCCTTTATCGGGGGGGGAGCAGTTCTTC
.,TRBD1,TRBJ1-5,TRBV19,CASSIRQGASNQPQHF,TGTGCCAGTAGTATACGACAGGGGGCGAGCAATCAGCCCCAGCATTTT
.,TRBD1,TRBJ2-7,TRBV27,CASSRQGPYEQYF,TGTGCCAGCAGCCGACAGGGGCCCTACGAGCAGTACTTC
.,.,TRBJ2-5,TRBV18,CASSPLGLQETQYF,TGTGCCAGCTCACCGCTGGGCCTCCAAGAGACCCAGTACTTC
.,TRBD1,TRBJ2-7,TRBV28,CASISGQGFGSYEQYF,TGTGCCAGCATTTCGGGACAGGGGTTCGGGTCCTACGAGCAGTACTTC
.,TRBD2,TRBJ2-1,TRBV19,CATGGWSSYNEQFF,TGTGCCACCGGGGGGTGGAGCTCCTACAATGAGCAGTTCTTC
.,.,TRBJ2-5,TRBV5-1,CASSLGLGQETQYF,TGCGCCAGCAGCCTTGGACTGGGCCAAGAGACCCAGTACTTC
.,TRBD1,TRBJ1-2,TRBV5-1,CASSPGTGLRGYTF,TGCGCCAGCAGTCCCGGGACAGGCCTAAGGGGCTACACCTTC
.,TRBD2,TRBJ2-1,TRBV6-5,CASRGGSDEQFF,TGTGCCAGCAGGGGAGGGAGCGATGAGCAGTTCTTC
.,TRBD1,TRBJ2-1,TRBV10-3,CAITPEGGAAHEQFF,TGTGCCATCACCCCAGAAGGGGGCGCTGCCCATGAGCAGTTCTTC
.,.,TRBJ2-2,TRBV5-6,CASSWGVPNTGELFF,TGTGCCAGCAGCTGGGGGGTACCGAACACCGGGGAGCTGTTTTTT
.,.,TRBJ2-1,TRBV9,CASSVVGVDNEQFF,TGTGCCAGCAGCGTAGTAGGGGTCGACAATGAGCAGTTCTTC